The 19 T cell receptor beta chains reported below all come from one sample, sequenced in a study of T-cell reconstitution after alpha-beta-depleted transplantation in children. As it was prepared, the TCRbeta library received unique molecular identifiers. TCRdb ran MiXCR on the PCR reads and lists one entry per CDR3 protein. The sample lists under 400,000 distinct CDR3 sequences; around 25% were seen once. The input for sequencing was PBMCs, mostly from graft donor cells, taken 180 days after TCRalphabeta/CD19-depleted stem cell transplant. These receptor sequences come from a male patient younger than 18 who had a stem cell transplant for acute lymphoblastic leukemia, so the T cells may come from the graft donor.

This clonotype was detected a few times. The rearrangement links TRBV11-2 to TRBJ1-2, with a possible D match to TRBD1 (5 bases). The V end lost 7 bases, the J end lost 4 bases, and 7 bases lay between the germline ends. CDR3 length: 11 residues. Germline assignment: CDR1 SGHAT and CDR2 FQNNGV. DNA of the CDR3: TGTGCCAGCATCGGGACCTATGGCTACACCTTC. It yields the protein CASIGTYGYTF.

This clonotype was detected a few times. The chain recombines TRBV28 with TRBJ2-3; 11 bases are shared with TRBD2. In germline, CDR1 is MDHEN, CDR2 SYDVKM. This CDR3 has 21 amino acids. The trim removed 5 bases at V and 2 bases at J, leaving 21 bases unmatched. The CDR3 sequence: CASSPEGAWLRLAGNTDTQYF. CDR3 in DNA: TGTGCCAGCAGTCCCGAAGGGGCCTGGTTACGACTAGCGGGAAACACAGATACGCAGTATTTT.

This clonotype occurred a few times. The chain joins TRBV15 to TRBJ2-5, with TRBD2 matching over 8 bases. V lost 0 bases to trimming and J lost 5 bases; unmatched junction nucleotides: 5. This CDR3 is built from 15 residues. Germline V gives CDR1 LNHNV, CDR2 YYDKDF (reference sequence). The CDR3 sequence is CATSRDRGGLETQYF. In nucleotides, the CDR3 is TGTGCCACCAGCAGAGATCGGGGGGGCCTGGAGACCCAGTACTTC.

This clonotype was detected a few times. The chain couples TRBV9 to TRBJ2-1; maybe TRBD2 (6 bases). Trimming stripped 0 bases from V and 8 bases from J, with 12 bases between. The germline CDR1 and CDR2 sequences are SGDLS and YYNGEE. The CDR3 sequence is 14 residues long. The CDR3 sequence: CASSVDGSWDEQFF. The CDR3 DNA reads as TGTGCCAGCAGCGTAGACGGGAGTTGGGATGAGCAGTTCTTC.

This clonotype occurred a few times. J is TRBJ2-3 and V is TRBV20-1; possible D gene TRBD2, 8 bases. Germline loops: CDR1 DFQATT, CDR2 SNEGSKA (reference sequence). V was pared by 5 bases and J by 4 bases, with 19 bases between. The CDR3 loop spans 15 amino acids. The CDR3 spells CSAVSGTEGPDTQYF. CDR3 nucleotides: TGCAGTGCTGTTAGCGGGACAGAGGGCCCAGATACGCAGTATTTT.

The chain uses TRBV11-2 and TRBJ1-1, with D unresolved. The CDR3 totals 17 residues. V was cut by 7 bases and J by 0 bases, with 21 bases left in between. The V gene's germline CDR1 is SGHAT and CDR2 FQNNGV. CDR3 loop: CASTSVRARSVNTEAFF. Written as DNA, the CDR3 is TGTGCCAGCACCTCCGTGAGGGCCCGGTCGGTGAACACTGAAGCTTTCTTT.

This clonotype has more than one count but fewer than ten. The rearrangement links TRBV6-1 to TRBJ2-3, with TRBD2 matching over 8 bases. The length of the CDR3 is 15 residues. Unmatched junction bases numbered 4, after V lost 4 bases and J lost 1 base. Germline CDR1 is MNHNS and CDR2 is SASEGT. CDR3 bases: TGTGCCAGCAGTGCAGCGGGAGAAGGCACAGATACGCAGTATTTT. It codes for CASSAAGEGTDTQYF.

The chain couples TRBV29-1 to TRBJ2-5; possibly TRBD2 for D (5 bases). The V end was cut by 4 bases, the J end by 5 bases, with 14 bases between. The CDR3 spans 13 residues. The germline gives CDR1 SQVTM, CDR2 ANQGSEA. DNA for the CDR3: TGCAGCGTTGGACTCTCGGGAAGGGAGACCCAGTACTTC. Protein product: CSVGLSGRETQYF.

This clonotype was picked up a small number of times. The chain combines TRBV20-1 with TRBJ1-5; the D gene is possibly TRBD1 (5 bases). Germline V gene sequence: CDR1 DFQATT, CDR2 SNEGSKA (reference sequence). Trimming stripped 4 bases from V and 7 bases from J, with 11 bases between. This CDR3 comprises 12 residues. The CDR3 DNA reads TGCAGTGCTACAGGCGGGGGACAGCCCCAGCATTTT. Its translation: CSATGGGQPQHF.

The sample holds a few counts of this clonotype. The chain carries TRBV5-1 and TRBJ1-1, with no clear D. The V gene lost 9 bases and the J gene lost 4 bases, with 16 bases spanning the gap. This CDR3 is built from 13 residues. Germline CDR1 reads SGHRS; CDR2 reads YFSETQ. DNA of the CDR3: TGCGCCACTTCTAGAATTGCCGGCACTGAAGCTTTCTTT. It translates to CATSRIAGTEAFF. The variable domain in full, completed from reference TRBV5-1 and TRBJ1-1, reads KAGVTQTPRYLIKTRGQQVTLSCSPISGHRSVSWYQQTPGQGLQFLFEYFSETQRNKGNFPGRFSGRQFSNSRSEMNVSTLELGDSALYLCATSRIAGTEAFFGQGTRLTVV.

The chain carries TRBV5-1 and TRBJ2-5; D gene uncertain. The V end lost 1 base, the J end lost 1 base, and 11 bases lay between the germline ends. Germline V gene lookup returns CDR1 SGHRS and CDR2 YFSETQ. The CDR3 is 15 amino acids. The CDR3 region has the DNA TGCGCCAGCAGCTTGCACCACCAGCTCCAAGAGACCCAGTACTTC. Its protein is CASSLHHQLQETQYF.

Turning to this clonotype: Its ends do not fully match the called genes, so a read error is possible. In DNA form, the CDR3 reads TGTGCCCGCAGCTTTAGCGGGAATTACGAGCAGTACTTC. Translating it yields CARSFSGNYEQYF. The chain uses TRBV7-2 and TRBJ2-7; 8 nucleotides match TRBD2. Per the germline V gene, CDR1 is SGHTA and CDR2 is FQGNSA. The CDR3 contains 13 residues.

The chain uses TRBV4-1 and TRBJ2-7; 14 nucleotides match TRBD2. This CDR3 spans 16 amino acids. Trimming removed 1 base from V and 6 bases from J; junction bases left unmatched: 5. Germline-derived CDR1 and CDR2 are MGHRA and YSYEKL. CDR3 nucleotide sequence: TGCGCCAGCAGCCAAGCGAGACTAGCGGGAGGGTGCGAGCAGTACTTC. Translation gives CASSQARLAGGCEQYF.

This clonotype was observed a handful of times. The chain carries TRBV27 and TRBJ2-3, with D perhaps assigned TRBD1 or TRBD2 (6 bases each). V was clipped by 4 bases and J by 3 bases, with 14 bases between them. The germline V gene has CDR1 MNHEY and CDR2 SMNVEV (reference sequence). There are 15 residues in the CDR3. CDR3 nucleotides: TGTGCCAGCAGTTGGACGGGGGCGCAAACAGATACGCAGTATTTT. The encoded protein is CASSWTGAQTDTQYF.

This chain links TRBV13 with TRBJ2-1; a weak D match, TRBD1 (5 bases). There are 19 residues in the CDR3. Trimming took 6 bases from V and 0 from J, leaving 24 bases between them. Germline V lookup: CDR1 PRHDT, CDR2 FYEKMQ (reference sequence). CDR3 loop: CASSKQRTFSISSYNEQFF. The CDR3 DNA sequence: TGTGCCAGCAGTAAGCAGAGGACATTTTCAATTAGCTCCTACAATGAGCAGTTCTTC.

The chain combines TRBV30 with TRBJ1-6, with 9 bases identical to TRBD1. Per the germline V gene, CDR1 is GTSNPN and CDR2 is SVGIG (reference sequence). The CDR3 is made up of 13 amino acids. V lost 3 bases to trimming and J lost 8 bases; unmatched junction nucleotides: 2. The chain's CDR3 is CAWSRQGDSPLHF. The CDR3 DNA is TGTGCCTGGAGCCGACAGGGGGATTCACCCCTCCACTTT.

Only a few counts were recorded for this clonotype. The chain has TRBV29-1 and TRBJ2-1; D is undetermined. Looked up from germline, CDR1 is SQVTM and CDR2 is ANQGSEA. This CDR3 region has 14 residues. V lost 5 bases, J lost 6 bases, and 17 bases lay in between. The CDR3: CSVQSLRTSNEQFF. Written as DNA, the CDR3 is TGCAGCGTTCAGTCCCTAAGGACCTCCAATGAGCAGTTCTTC.

The V call is TRBV15, the J call TRBJ1-3; D ambiguous. With 3 bases removed from V and 2 bases from J, the gap between germline ends came to 5 bases. Germline CDR1 is LNHNV and CDR2 is YYDKDF (reference sequence). CDR3 length: 13 residues. CDR3 residues: CATSSGAGNTIYF. CDR3 bases: TGTGCCACCAGCAGCGGAGCTGGAAACACCATATATTTT. Looking up the rest from reference TRBV15 and TRBJ1-3 gives the full variable domain: DAMVIQNPRYQVTQFGKPVTLSCSQTLNHNVMYWYQQKSSQAPKLLFHYYDKDFNNEADTPDNFQSRRPNTSFCFLDIRSPGLGDTAMYLCATSSGAGNTIYFGEGSWLTVV.

This clonotype was seen only a few times. V and J are TRBV5-1 and TRBJ2-3, with D perhaps given as TRBD1 or TRBD2 (5 bases each). V gave up 2 bases and J gave up 0 bases, with 16 bases separating them. CDR1 and CDR2 from the germline V gene are SGHRS and YFSETQ. CDR3 length equals 17 residues. DNA of the CDR3: TGCGCCAGCAGCTTACCCCGGGGCCCATCTAGCACAGATACGCAGTATTTT. Protein sequence: CASSLPRGPSSTDTQYF.